Following are 4 T cell receptor beta chains from one sample sequenced in a study of cytomegalovirus exposure and HLA in healthy donors (dated by TCRdb to the late 2010s). The library was produced with the immunoSEQ multiplex PCR assay. For the multiplex PCR, a mixture combining 60 forward primers for TCR Vbeta segments and 13 reverse primers for TCR Jbeta segments was used. TCRdb retrieved this table from immuneACCESS and kept in-frame rearrangements only. Not all clones are present; in checked studies, unresolved V genes account for under half, and no reason is known for the remainder. Across this sample there are about 130,000 clones, with approximately 60% seen only once. Jointly, the top ten make up under 2% of the sample. Sequenced material: PBMCs. All receptors come from a human donor in good health.

The rearrangement joins TRBV14 to TRBJ2-7; 12 bases map to TRBD2. CDR1 and CDR2 from the germline V gene are SGHDN and FVKESK. CDR3 length: 14 amino acids. V was clipped by 4 bases and J by 3 bases; unmatched bases: 1. The CDR3 sequence: CASSPGLAGYEQYF. For the CDR3, the DNA is TGTGCCAGCAGCCCGGGACTAGCGGGCTACGAGCAGTACTTC.

The V gene is TRBV6-5, the J gene TRBJ2-7; 8 bases fit TRBD2. The germline V gene encodes CDR1 MNHEY and CDR2 SVGAGI. The CDR3 consists of 15 residues. The ends lost 2 bases at V and 6 bases at J; junction bases unmatched: 9. The CDR3 coding sequence is TGTGCCAGCAGTTACCGGGGGGGGGAAGGGCTCGAGCAGTACTTC. Translated: CASSYRGGEGLEQYF.

This clone has a handful of counts. V gene TRBV5-1 combines with J gene TRBJ2-5; 9 bases align to TRBD1. The CDR3 has 15 amino acids. In germline, CDR1 is SGHRS, CDR2 YFSETQ. Trimming cost V 4 bases and J 5 bases; bases outside gene matches: 9. CDR3 sequence: CASSQTGQGSETQYF. Written as DNA, the CDR3 is TGCGCCAGCAGCCAGACCGGACAGGGGAGTGAGACCCAGTACTTC.

The chain uses TRBV29-1 and TRBJ1-2; D uncertain. CDR1 is SQVTM and CDR2 is ANQGSEA in the germline V gene. V was clipped by 7 bases and J by 8 bases, with 17 bases between them. The CDR3 spans 12 residues. Here the CDR3 DNA reads TGCAGCGCCAAAGACCCGGGGAGCGGCTACACCTTC. Amino acids: CSAKDPGSGYTF.